The rows below give T cell receptor beta chains drawn from one sample of a study of cytomegalovirus exposure and HLA in healthy donors. The data were produced by immunoSEQ multiplex PCR, yet TCRdb's version contains in-frame clones alone and is incomplete. The table shows 100,000 to 150,000 clones, with more than 75% occurring only once. Material: PBMCs. The receptor source for this set is a woman aged 55-75 years in good health and CMV-seropositive. The CDR3 runs from the conserved cysteine through the conserved F or W. A D gene is named only where the DNA matches it firmly. Size is omitted from some rows. Given values are once, few, many or a class for expanded clones.

v_gene: TRBV11-2
abundance: once
j_gene: TRBJ2-7
d_gene: NA
CDR3aa: CASSLAGSAYEQYF
CDR3nt: TGTGCCAGCAGCTTAGCTGGGAGCGCCTACGAGCAGTACTTC

v_gene: TRBV19
abundance: NA
j_gene: TRBJ1-5
d_gene: NA
CDR3aa: CASSIVRGNNQPQHF
CDR3nt: TGTGCCAGTAGTATAGTGAGAGGAAACAATCAGCCCCAGCATTTT

v_gene: TRBV15
abundance: NA
j_gene: TRBJ1-3
d_gene: NA
CDR3aa: CATSRVACSGNTIYF
CDR3nt: TGTGCCACCAGCAGAGTGGCCTGCTCTGGAAACACCATATATTTT

v_gene: TRBV7-2
abundance: NA
j_gene: TRBJ2-3
d_gene: TRBD2
CDR3aa: CASTLAGPPDTQYF
CDR3nt: TGTGCCAGCACCCTAGCGGGGCCCCCAGATACGCAGTATTTT

v_gene: TRBV4-3
abundance: NA
j_gene: TRBJ1-2
d_gene: TRBD1
CDR3aa: CASSFGTVNYGYTF
CDR3nt: TGCGCCAGCAGCTTCGGGACAGTTAACTATGGCTACACCTTC

v_gene: TRBV4-2
abundance: NA
j_gene: TRBJ1-1
d_gene: NA
CDR3aa: CASSQGGVTVNTEAFF
CDR3nt: TGTGCCAGCAGCCAAGGGGGAGTCACGGTGAACACTGAAGCTTTCTTT

v_gene: TRBV6-5
abundance: NA
j_gene: TRBJ2-3
d_gene: TRBD2
CDR3aa: CASRTLGGSGDTQYF
CDR3nt: TGTGCCAGCAGAACCCTCGGCGGGAGTGGAGATACGCAGTATTTT

v_gene: TRBV28
abundance: few
j_gene: TRBJ2-3
d_gene: TRBD2
CDR3aa: CASFPNGGATDTQYF
CDR3nt: TGTGCCAGCTTCCCTAACGGGGGGGCGACAGATACGCAGTATTTT

v_gene: TRBV28
abundance: NA
j_gene: TRBJ1-1
d_gene: NA
CDR3aa: CASSLYSQHTEAFF
CDR3nt: TGTGCCAGCAGTTTATACAGCCAACACACTGAAGCTTTCTTT

v_gene: TRBV5-1
abundance: NA
j_gene: TRBJ2-5
d_gene: TRBD1
CDR3aa: CASSQRTGTQETQYF
CDR3nt: TGCGCCAGCAGCCAAAGGACAGGAACCCAAGAGACCCAGTACTTC

v_gene: TRBV27
abundance: NA
j_gene: TRBJ2-7
d_gene: NA
CDR3aa: CASSLVGLGEQYF
CDR3nt: TGTGCCAGCAGTTTGGTTGGTCTCGGGGAGCAGTACTTC

v_gene: TRBV4-3
abundance: NA
j_gene: TRBJ1-1
d_gene: NA
CDR3aa: CASSPTENTEAFF
CDR3nt: TGCGCCAGCAGCCCTACAGAGAACACTGAAGCTTTCTTT

v_gene: TRBV6-5
abundance: NA
j_gene: TRBJ2-7
d_gene: TRBD1
CDR3aa: CASSTRDREMQYF
CDR3nt: TGTGCCAGCAGTACCCGGGACAGGGAGATGCAGTACTTC

v_gene: TRBV9
abundance: few
j_gene: TRBJ2-2
d_gene: NA
CDR3aa: CASSVVGQNTGELFF
CDR3nt: TGTGCCAGCAGCGTAGTTGGACAGAACACCGGGGAGCTGTTTTTT

v_gene: TRBV5-1
abundance: NA
j_gene: TRBJ2-2
d_gene: TRBD1
CDR3aa: CASSLAHAGGAGGELFF
CDR3nt: TGCGCCAGCAGCTTGGCTCATGCAGGGGGCGCGGGCGGGGAGCTGTTTTTT

v_gene: TRBV7-8
abundance: NA
j_gene: TRBJ1-2
d_gene: TRBD1
CDR3aa: CASSERRDRDYGYTF
CDR3nt: TGTGCCAGCAGCGAACGCCGGGACAGGGACTATGGCTACACCTTC

v_gene: TRBV6-6
abundance: few
j_gene: TRBJ1-2
d_gene: TRBD1
CDR3aa: CASRVRQGAYYGYTF
CDR3nt: TGTGCCAGCAGAGTTAGACAGGGGGCGTACTATGGCTACACCTTC

v_gene: TRBV9
abundance: NA
j_gene: TRBJ2-7
d_gene: NA
CDR3aa: CASSVAAGGYEQYF
CDR3nt: TGTGCCAGCAGCGTAGCTGCCGGGGGCTACGAGCAGTACTTC

v_gene: TRBV5-1
abundance: NA
j_gene: TRBJ2-1
d_gene: TRBD2
CDR3aa: CASSFGLAGHNEQFF
CDR3nt: TGCGCCAGCAGCTTCGGACTAGCGGGTCACAATGAGCAGTTCTTC

v_gene: TRBV14
abundance: NA
j_gene: TRBJ2-1
d_gene: TRBD2
CDR3aa: CASSQGTSGNNEQFF
CDR3nt: TGTGCCAGCAGCCAAGGGACTAGCGGGAACAATGAGCAGTTCTTC

v_gene: TRBV7-2
abundance: NA
j_gene: TRBJ2-5
d_gene: TRBD1
CDR3aa: CASSPGQGAMQETQYF
CDR3nt: TGTGCCAGCAGCCCCGGACAGGGGGCGATGCAAGAGACCCAGTACTTC

v_gene: TRBV11-3
abundance: few
j_gene: TRBJ2-7
d_gene: NA
CDR3aa: CASSLPQGAGDFPYEQYF
CDR3nt: TGTGCCAGCAGCTTACCCCAGGGGGCGGGAGATTTCCCCTACGAGCAGTACTTC

v_gene: TRBV7-9
abundance: NA
j_gene: TRBJ2-7
d_gene: NA
CDR3aa: CASSPYSYEQYF
CDR3nt: TGTGCCAGCAGCCCTTACTCCTACGAGCAGTACTTC

v_gene: TRBV2
abundance: NA
j_gene: TRBJ1-6
d_gene: NA
CDR3aa: CASRYDSRNSPLHF
CDR3nt: TGTGCCAGCAGATACGACAGTAGGAATTCACCCCTCCACTTT